Following are 10 T cell receptor beta chains from one sample sequenced in a study of post-analysis software for immune sequencing data. Whole-study results and caveats: A handful of TRBV segments were significantly more frequent in patients than in controls. TRBV5-6, TRBV5-1 and TRBV20-1 were among these segments.

Prepared libraries of TCR beta cDNA carried unique molecular identifiers. TCRdb passed the PCR reads through MiXCR, listing each CDR3 protein once. The sample includes 150,000 to 200,000 distinct CDR3 sequences, roughly 30% seen only once; the top ten take 1.5%. For these receptors, no antigen is known. The sequenced material came from blood. These TCRs come from a girl between 5 and 17 years old with multiple sclerosis.

There are many counts of this clonotype. V usage is TRBV20-1 and J usage is TRBJ1-2, with D possibly being TRBD1 (6 bases). V was pared by 2 bases and J by 8 bases, with 15 bases between. The CDR3 contains 13 residues. Germline-derived CDR1 and CDR2 are DFQATT and SNEGSKA (reference sequence). CDR3 in amino acids: CSARLPVGGGYTF. CDR3 bases: TGCAGTGCTAGACTTCCCGTCGGGGGCGGCTACACCTTC.

The J gene is TRBJ2-2, the V gene TRBV29-1, with unresolved D. The germline CDR1 and CDR2 sequences are SQVTM and ANQGSEA. CDR3 length: 13 amino acids. V was shortened by 8 bases and J by 3 bases, with 13 bases between the two germline ends. The CDR3 coding sequence is TGCAGCTCCAGTGCTGGGGACACCGGGGAGCTGTTTTTT. Encoded protein: CSSSAGDTGELFF.

The V gene is TRBV27, the J gene TRBJ2-7; D perhaps matches TRBD1 (8 bases). TRBJ2-5 explains the end of the DNA better; the J call may be wrong. CDR1 is MNHEY and CDR2 is SMNVEV in the germline V gene (reference sequence). The CDR3 contains 14 residues. This chain's CDR3 is CASRAQQGGETQYF. The CDR3 region has the DNA TGTGCCAGCAGGGCCCAACAGGGGGGGGAGACCCAGTACTTC.

This clonotype was picked up a small number of times. A much bigger clone sits one base away, suggesting this may be a read error. The chain couples TRBV27 to TRBJ2-5; 8 bases are shared with TRBD2. Near its end, the DNA agrees better with TRBJ2-7, so the J call may be wrong. Germline V gene lookup returns CDR1 MNHEY and CDR2 SMNVEV (reference sequence). The CDR3 is made up of 16 amino acids. CDR3 residues: CACSLSGGGIGYEQYF. CDR3 coding DNA: TGTGCCTGCAGTTTATCGGGAGGGGGGATAGGCTACGAGCAGTACTTC.

This clonotype came up many times. The chain has TRBV3-1 and TRBJ1-2, with TRBD1 identical over 8 bases. The length of the CDR3 is 15 residues. Germline-derived CDR1 and CDR2 are LGHDT and YNNKEL (reference sequence). The J segment lost 4 bases and the V segment lost 3 bases, leaving 7 bases of the junction unmatched. CDR3 sequence (DNA): TGTGCCAGCAGCCAGGTGCCAGGGGGCCTCTATGGCTACACCTTC. Translating gives CASSQVPGGLYGYTF.

This chain links TRBV6-4 with TRBJ2-3, with D uncertain. Trimming took 3 bases from V and 2 from J, leaving 15 bases between them. Germline-derived CDR1 and CDR2 are MRHNA and SNTAGT. The CDR3 loop spans 16 amino acids. In nucleotides, the CDR3 is TGTGCCAGCAGTGATCGGCCGGCAGCTCCCACAGATACGCAGTATTTT. Encoded protein: CASSDRPAAPTDTQYF.

The chain is built from TRBV6-2 or TRBV6-3 and TRBJ2-5; TRBD1 agrees at 7 bases. The CDR3 extends over 15 amino acids. The ends lost 6 bases at V and 1 base at J; junction bases unmatched: 8. From germline, CDR1 is MNHEY and CDR2 SVGEGT. Written as DNA, the CDR3 is TGTGCCAGCAGGAGGACAGGCGACTTCCAAGAGACCCAGTACTTC. Translated, it gives CASRRTGDFQETQYF.

V usage is TRBV7-9 and J usage is TRBJ2-1; no firm D call. Trimming cost V 4 bases and J 6 bases, with 10 bases left between them. The CDR3 sequence is 13 residues long. In germline, CDR1 is SEHNR, CDR2 FQNEAQ (reference sequence). CDR3 nucleotide sequence: TGTGCCAGCAGCTCGGACCTTTGCAATGAGCAGTTCTTC. This encodes CASSSDLCNEQFF.

This clonotype was seen once. V usage is TRBV27 and J usage is TRBJ2-1, with 15 bases matching TRBD2. Germline V gene data show CDR1 as MNHEY and CDR2 as SMNVEV (reference sequence). The CDR3 sequence is 23 residues long. Trimming removed 5 bases from V and 0 bases from J; junction bases left unmatched: 20. The CDR3 DNA reads TGTGCCAGCAGTCTCCACCGGCCTGGACTAGCGGGAGGGAAATTAAGCTCCTACAATGAGCAGTTCTTC. Its translation is CASSLHRPGLAGGKLSSYNEQFF.

This clonotype was detected only a few times. The chain combines TRBV20-1 with TRBJ1-1; D ambiguous. Germline V gene data show CDR1 as DFQATT and CDR2 as SNEGSKA (reference sequence). Trimming removed 6 bases from V and 5 bases from J, with 10 bases in between. The CDR3 length is 11 residues. The CDR3 nucleotides read TGCAGTGCGGACTACGGGACTGAAGCTTTCTTT. Protein: CSADYGTEAFF.